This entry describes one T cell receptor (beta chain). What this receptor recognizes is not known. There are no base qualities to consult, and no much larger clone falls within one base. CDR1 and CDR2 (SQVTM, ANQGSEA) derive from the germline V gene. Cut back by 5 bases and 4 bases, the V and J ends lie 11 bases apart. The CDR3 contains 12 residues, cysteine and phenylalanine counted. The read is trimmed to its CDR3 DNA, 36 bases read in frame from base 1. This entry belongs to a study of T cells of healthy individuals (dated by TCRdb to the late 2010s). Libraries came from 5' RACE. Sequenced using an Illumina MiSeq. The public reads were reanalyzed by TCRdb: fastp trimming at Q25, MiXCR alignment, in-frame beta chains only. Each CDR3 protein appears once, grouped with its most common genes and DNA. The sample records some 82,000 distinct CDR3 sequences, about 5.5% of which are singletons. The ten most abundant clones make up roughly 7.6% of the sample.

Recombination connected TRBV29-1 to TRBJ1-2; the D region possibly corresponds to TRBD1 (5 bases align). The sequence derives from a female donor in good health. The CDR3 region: CSVRDGSYGYTF. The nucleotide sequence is TGCAGCGTTAGGGACGGCTCCTATGGCTACACCTTC.